This T cell receptor (beta chain) was captured in a study of blood T cell repertoires in COVID-19. Study in general: Samples taken during acute and convalescent COVID-19 were collected in the United States, Italy and Spain.

For recovered donors of Cohort 3, there were two negative PCRs, clearance, or symptom resolution. How the authors handled the data: The assay estimated nucleated cells by amplifying reference gene primers. Some clones are missing from TCRdb's copy, which holds only in-frame ones; the method was immunoSEQ multiplex PCR. D and trimming were read from the DNA, whereas the V and J calls and clone size are those reported in that table. The profile shows approximately 130,000 clones, roughly 80% of them singletons. This clone was seen more than once but under ten times. This CDR3 is 15 amino acids long. Germline values: CDR1 SGHTA, CDR2 FQGNSA. J lost 7 bases, V lost 6 bases, and 10 bases had no gene match.

The origin of this receptor is a man aged 25-45 years who had recovered from COVID-19. Sequences were obtained from PBMCs or T cells enriched from blood (not recorded which). The chain combines TRBV7-2 with TRBJ2-1, with 9 nucleotides matching TRBD1. CDR3 region: CASRRTTGGWNEQFF. The CDR3 DNA reads as TGTGCCAGCAGACGAACAACAGGGGGCTGGAATGAGCAGTTCTTC.